This TCR beta chain was sequenced during a study of OX40 agonist ivuxolimab in advanced cancers. Overall study findings and caveats: In the 0.1 to 3.0 mg/kg range, CD4+ and CD8+ blood T cells had expanded clonally by week 6.

Only in-frame clones appear in the TCRdb table, and some are missing; sequencing was by immunoSEQ multiplex PCR. The data show 34,000 or so clones, with over 75% seen just once and over 9.5% held by the top ten. The CDR3 totals 14 residues. From germline, CDR1 is SNHLY and CDR2 FYNNEI. V gave up 4 bases and J gave up 3 bases; unmatched junction bases: 4. On this clone itself: Its antigen is currently unknown.

The specimen was CD4+ or CD8+ T cells sorted from blood, collected in a trial of the OX40 agonist ivuxolimab. This TCR came from an adult with an advanced solid tumor such as melanoma, head and neck, liver or kidney cancer. The chain is built from TRBV2 and TRBJ1-2, with TRBD1 matching over 8 bases. Here the CDR3 reads CASSGAGGYYGYTF. In nucleotides, the CDR3 is TGTGCCAGCAGTGGCGCAGGGGGCTACTATGGCTACACCTTC.